Listed below are T cell receptor beta chains from one sample, sequenced in a study of vaccination effects on CD4 cells after COVID-19. Generated by immunoSEQ multiplex PCR, the TCRdb table keeps only in-frame clones and is missing some. The sample shows 78,000 or so clones, more than 60% of them seen only once. Their specific antigens are unknown. The specimen was CD4+ T cells from PBMCs cultured with SARS-CoV-2 spike peptides, collected before COVID-19 vaccination. All receptors come from a human donor who received a COVID-19 vaccine. The CDR3 runs from the conserved cysteine through the conserved F or W. Each record gives: V gene, clone size, D gene, J gene, CDR3 DNA, CDR3 protein. A D gene is named only where the DNA matches it firmly. For some rows the clone size is stated as once, few or many, or as a class when expanded; others skip it.

v_gene: TRBV5-1; abundance: NA; d_gene: TRBD1; j_gene: TRBJ1-1; CDR3nt: TGCGCCAGCAGCTTAAAAACCGGGACAGGTTACGTTGAAGCTTTCTTT; CDR3aa: CASSLKTGTGYVEAFF
v_gene: TRBV27; abundance: NA; d_gene: NA; j_gene: TRBJ1-1; CDR3nt: TGTGCCAGCAGTCCCCTTCCGAACACTGAAGCTTTCTTT; CDR3aa: CASSPLPNTEAFF
v_gene: TRBV20-1; abundance: NA; d_gene: NA; j_gene: TRBJ1-1; CDR3nt: TGCAGTGCTCGTGCAGGGTCCTCAGAGAACACTGAAGCTTTCTTT; CDR3aa: CSARAGSSENTEAFF
v_gene: TRBV7-9; abundance: few; d_gene: NA; j_gene: TRBJ1-2; CDR3nt: TGTGCCAGCAGCTCCGTCTCCTTTGGCTACACCTTC; CDR3aa: CASSSVSFGYTF
v_gene: TRBV7-3; abundance: NA; d_gene: NA; j_gene: TRBJ2-1; CDR3nt: TGTGCCAGCAGCTTATCCCCCTCCTACAATGAGCAGTTCTTC; CDR3aa: CASSLSPSYNEQFF
v_gene: TRBV29-1; abundance: NA; d_gene: TRBD2; j_gene: TRBJ2-5; CDR3nt: TGCAGCGTTGAAGGCGCTAGCGGGCTCCAAGAGACCCAGTACTTC; CDR3aa: CSVEGASGLQETQYF
v_gene: TRBV11-2; abundance: NA; d_gene: NA; j_gene: TRBJ2-6; CDR3nt: TGTGCCAGCAGCTTACTACCTAAGGGGCTATCCTCTGGGGCCAACGTCCTGACTTTC; CDR3aa: CASSLLPKGLSSGANVLTF
v_gene: TRBV11-2; abundance: NA; d_gene: NA; j_gene: TRBJ2-2; CDR3nt: TGTGCCAGCAGAACAGGGACCGCCGGGGAGCTGTTTTTT; CDR3aa: CASRTGTAGELFF
v_gene: TRBV9; abundance: NA; d_gene: NA; j_gene: TRBJ2-2; CDR3nt: TGTGCCAGCAGCGTTACCGGGGAGCTGTTTTTT; CDR3aa: CASSVTGELFF
v_gene: TRBV4-3; abundance: NA; d_gene: TRBD2; j_gene: TRBJ2-4; CDR3nt: TGCGCCAGCAGCCCCGGGGGGTATCTAGCCAAAAACATTCAGTACTTC; CDR3aa: CASSPGGYLAKNIQYF
v_gene: TRBV2; abundance: NA; d_gene: NA; j_gene: TRBJ2-1; CDR3nt: TGTGCCAGCAGTGAACACGCAGGGGCCTACAATGAGCAGTTCTTC; CDR3aa: CASSEHAGAYNEQFF
v_gene: TRBV24-1; abundance: once; d_gene: NA; j_gene: TRBJ2-5; CDR3nt: TGTGCCACCAGTGATTCGGGCGGGGCAGGAACTTCAGAGACCCAGTACTTC; CDR3aa: CATSDSGGAGTSETQYF
v_gene: TRBV7-8; abundance: NA; d_gene: NA; j_gene: TRBJ2-5; CDR3nt: TGTGCCAGCAGCTTACAGTCGGGGGTCGGGGCCCAGTACTTC; CDR3aa: CASSLQSGVGAQYF
v_gene: TRBV5-3; abundance: once; d_gene: NA; j_gene: TRBJ1-5; CDR3nt: TGTGCCAGAAGCTTGGGGACGACTACCCTAACGTATAGCAATCAGCCCCAGCATTTT; CDR3aa: CARSLGTTTLTYSNQPQHF
v_gene: TRBV4-1; abundance: few; d_gene: NA; j_gene: TRBJ2-1; CDR3nt: TGCGCCAGCAGCCGGGCCCCAGGACAGCGAGGTGGCAATGAGCAGTTCTTC; CDR3aa: CASSRAPGQRGGNEQFF
v_gene: TRBV6-5; abundance: NA; d_gene: TRBD1; j_gene: TRBJ1-1; CDR3nt: TGTGCCAGCAGTTCACCCGGGACAGGGGGAAGAAGGGGTTTCTTT; CDR3aa: CASSSPGTGGRRGFF
v_gene: TRBV9; abundance: NA; d_gene: NA; j_gene: TRBJ2-3; CDR3nt: TGTGCCAGCAGCGTAGTGGGACTCCCTAGCACAGATACGCAGTATTTT; CDR3aa: CASSVVGLPSTDTQYF
v_gene: TRBV6-2/TRBV6-3; abundance: NA; d_gene: TRBD2; j_gene: TRBJ2-1; CDR3nt: TGTGCCAGCAGTTACGTTGGACTAGGCTCCCAGGAGCAGTTCTTC; CDR3aa: CASSYVGLGSQEQFF
v_gene: TRBV7-2; abundance: few; d_gene: NA; j_gene: TRBJ1-6; CDR3nt: TGTGCCAGCAGCTTGGGGGCCTATAATTCACCCCTCCACTTT; CDR3aa: CASSLGAYNSPLHF
v_gene: TRBV7-9; abundance: few; d_gene: NA; j_gene: TRBJ1-1; CDR3nt: TGTGCCAGCAGCTTAATGGACACTGAAGCTTTCTTT; CDR3aa: CASSLMDTEAFF
v_gene: TRBV18; abundance: few; d_gene: NA; j_gene: TRBJ2-2; CDR3nt: TGTGCCAGCTCTTCCGTCCCCTCGGCGGGCACCGGGGAGCTGTTTTTT; CDR3aa: CASSSVPSAGTGELFF
v_gene: TRBV7-6; abundance: NA; d_gene: TRBD1; j_gene: TRBJ2-1; CDR3nt: TGTGCCAGCAGCTTATTCGGGACAGGTACCTACAATGAGCAGTTCTTC; CDR3aa: CASSLFGTGTYNEQFF
v_gene: TRBV2; abundance: NA; d_gene: NA; j_gene: TRBJ2-6; CDR3nt: TGTGCCAGTCTCAGGGGTTCTGGGGCCAACGTCCTGACTTTC; CDR3aa: CASLRGSGANVLTF
v_gene: TRBV5-1; abundance: NA; d_gene: NA; j_gene: TRBJ2-3; CDR3nt: TGCGCCAGCAGCCAATCGAGGGGTTTTTTTCAAGGAGATACGCAGTATTTT; CDR3aa: CASSQSRGFFQGDTQYF
v_gene: TRBV19; abundance: NA; d_gene: NA; j_gene: TRBJ1-2; CDR3nt: TGTGCCAGTAGTATATATAATAACTATGGCTACACCTTC; CDR3aa: CASSIYNNYGYTF
v_gene: TRBV5-1; abundance: NA; d_gene: TRBD1; j_gene: TRBJ1-1; CDR3nt: TGCGCCAGCAGCCCGGGGACAGGGGGGACTGAAGCTTTCTTT; CDR3aa: CASSPGTGGTEAFF
v_gene: TRBV7-8; abundance: NA; d_gene: TRBD1; j_gene: TRBJ1-2; CDR3nt: TGTGCCAGCAGCTGGGGGCGCGGGACAGGGGGCTCTAGATATGGCTACACCTTC; CDR3aa: CASSWGRGTGGSRYGYTF
v_gene: TRBV7-3; abundance: once; d_gene: NA; j_gene: TRBJ2-2; CDR3nt: TGTGCCAGCAGCCTCACGGTGGGAAGTGGCACCGGGGAGCTGTTTTTT; CDR3aa: CASSLTVGSGTGELFF
v_gene: TRBV4-2; abundance: NA; d_gene: TRBD1; j_gene: TRBJ1-1; CDR3nt: TGTGCCAGCAGCCTACAGGGGTTGAACACTGAAGCTTTCTTT; CDR3aa: CASSLQGLNTEAFF
v_gene: TRBV5-1; abundance: NA; d_gene: NA; j_gene: TRBJ1-2; CDR3nt: TGCGCCAGCAGCTTCGGCAGCTCCGGCATTAACTATGGCTACACCTTC; CDR3aa: CASSFGSSGINYGYTF
v_gene: TRBV2; abundance: NA; d_gene: TRBD1; j_gene: TRBJ1-1; CDR3nt: TGTGCCAGCAGTCGACAGGGGGTACAAGCTTTCTTT; CDR3aa: CASSRQGVQAFF
v_gene: TRBV6-1; abundance: NA; d_gene: NA; j_gene: TRBJ1-5; CDR3nt: TGTGCCAGCAGTGTGGGGACATCTTATAGCAATCAGCCCCAGCATTTT; CDR3aa: CASSVGTSYSNQPQHF
v_gene: TRBV24-1; abundance: NA; d_gene: NA; j_gene: TRBJ1-6; CDR3nt: TGTGCCACCAGTGATCCATCCCCGGTCCGCTCCTATAATTCACCCCTCCACTTT; CDR3aa: CATSDPSPVRSYNSPLHF
v_gene: TRBV10-1; abundance: NA; d_gene: NA; j_gene: TRBJ2-5; CDR3nt: TGCGCCAGCAGGATCCTCCCTGAACTGGGACAAGAGACCCAGTACTTC; CDR3aa: CASRILPELGQETQYF
v_gene: TRBV7-3; abundance: NA; d_gene: TRBD1; j_gene: TRBJ1-4; CDR3nt: TGTGCCAGCAGCCGTCAGGGGGCGGCTAATGAAAAACTGTTTTTT; CDR3aa: CASSRQGAANEKLFF
v_gene: TRBV27; abundance: NA; d_gene: TRBD1; j_gene: TRBJ1-2; CDR3nt: TGTGCCAGCAGTTTTAACGGTCTACAGGGGAACTATGGCTACACCTTC; CDR3aa: CASSFNGLQGNYGYTF
v_gene: TRBV20-1; abundance: NA; d_gene: NA; j_gene: TRBJ2-3; CDR3nt: TGCAGTGCCATACAGGGAGATACGCAGTATTTT; CDR3aa: CSAIQGDTQYF
v_gene: TRBV7-9; abundance: NA; d_gene: TRBD1; j_gene: TRBJ1-4; CDR3nt: TGTGCCAGCAGCTCCGCGACAGGGGAAAAACTGTTTTTT; CDR3aa: CASSSATGEKLFF
v_gene: TRBV19; abundance: NA; d_gene: TRBD1; j_gene: TRBJ1-5; CDR3nt: TGTGCCAGTAGTATAGGGGGGACAGGGGGGTATCAGCCCCAGCATTTT; CDR3aa: CASSIGGTGGYQPQHF
v_gene: TRBV6-5; abundance: many; d_gene: NA; j_gene: TRBJ2-2; CDR3nt: TGTGCCAGCACCGCGACTCTAAACACCGGGGAGCTGTTTTTT; CDR3aa: CASTATLNTGELFF
v_gene: TRBV19; abundance: NA; d_gene: TRBD2; j_gene: TRBJ2-3; CDR3nt: TGTGCCAGTAGTACGACTAGCGGGGGGCCCCCTGGCACGCAGTATTTT; CDR3aa: CASSTTSGGPPGTQYF
v_gene: TRBV5-1; abundance: NA; d_gene: NA; j_gene: TRBJ2-5; CDR3nt: TGCGCCAGCAGCTTTCTCGGGGGCCAAGAGACCCAGTACTTC; CDR3aa: CASSFLGGQETQYF
v_gene: TRBV24-1; abundance: few; d_gene: NA; j_gene: TRBJ2-1; CDR3nt: TGTGCCACTTCGAGGGGGGCCAGCGAGCAGTTCTTC; CDR3aa: CATSRGASEQFF
v_gene: TRBV5-8; abundance: NA; d_gene: NA; j_gene: TRBJ2-3; CDR3nt: TGTGCCAGCCCCTCGGTAGACCTTAGCACAGATACGCAGTATTTT; CDR3aa: CASPSVDLSTDTQYF
v_gene: TRBV6-5; abundance: once; d_gene: NA; j_gene: TRBJ2-1; CDR3nt: TGTGCCAGCAAACCCCCAGGGCGACGGGAGCAGTTCTTC; CDR3aa: CASKPPGRREQFF